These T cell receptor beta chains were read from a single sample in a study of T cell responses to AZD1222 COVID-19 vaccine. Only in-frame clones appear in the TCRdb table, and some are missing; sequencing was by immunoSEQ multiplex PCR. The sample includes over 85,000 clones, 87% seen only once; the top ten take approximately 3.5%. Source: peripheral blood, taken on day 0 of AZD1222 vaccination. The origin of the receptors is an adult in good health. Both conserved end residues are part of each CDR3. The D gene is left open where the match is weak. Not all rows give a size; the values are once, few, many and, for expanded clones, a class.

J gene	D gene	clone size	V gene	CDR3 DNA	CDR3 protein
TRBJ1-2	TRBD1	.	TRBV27	TGTGCCAGCAGGAAGGGACAGAACTATGGCTACACCTTC	CASRKGQNYGYTF
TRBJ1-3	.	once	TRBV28	TGTGCCAGCAGTTTGAGTGGCCAGATCAGAAACACCATATATTTT	CASSLSGQIRNTIYF
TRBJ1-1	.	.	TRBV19	TGTGCCAGTAACGGGCAGGGAAGACGGAACACTGAAGCTTTCTTT	CASNGQGRRNTEAFF
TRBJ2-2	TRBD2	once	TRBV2	TGTGCCAGCAGTGAAGCGGCTAGCGGCAGCGGGGAGCTGTTTTTT	CASSEAASGSGELFF
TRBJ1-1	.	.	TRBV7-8	TGTGCCAGCAGCTTAGTTCTTGGACACCAGAACACTGAAGCTTTCTTT	CASSLVLGHQNTEAFF
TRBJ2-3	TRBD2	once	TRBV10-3	TGTGCCATCAGCCCTACTACTAGCGGGAGCACAGATACGCAGTATTTT	CAISPTTSGSTDTQYF
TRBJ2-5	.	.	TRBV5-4	TGTGCCAGCAGCTTCCGGGCTAGCAGCGAGACCCAGTACTTC	CASSFRASSETQYF
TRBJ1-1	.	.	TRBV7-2	TGTGCCAGCAGCTTAGGGGCCCGGGGGCAAACTGAAGCTTTCTTT	CASSLGARGQTEAFF
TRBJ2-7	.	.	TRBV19	TGTGCCAGTAGAGATTCACTTAAACTGAACTACGAGCAGTACTTC	CASRDSLKLNYEQYF
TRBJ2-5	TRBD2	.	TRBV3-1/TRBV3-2	TGTGCCAGCAGCCAGCCCGGGACTAGCGGCCAAGAGACCCAGTACTTC	CASSQPGTSGQETQYF
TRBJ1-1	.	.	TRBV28	TGTGCCAGCAGTTTTGTCAGGGGCGGGGGCACTGAAGCTTTCTTT	CASSFVRGGGTEAFF
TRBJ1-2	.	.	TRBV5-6	TGTGCCAGCAGCTTGGATGGGGCCGGCTACACCTTC	CASSLDGAGYTF
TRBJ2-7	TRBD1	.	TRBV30	TGTGCCTGGACCCGGACCCGGGACAGGTCAGCGTACTTC	CAWTRTRDRSAYF
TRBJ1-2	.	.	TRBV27	TGTGCCAGCAGTAAAGCCACGAGGGGCGAGGACTATGGCTACACCTTC	CASSKATRGEDYGYTF
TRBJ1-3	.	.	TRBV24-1	TGTGCCACCAGGGCTGCCGACTCTGGAAACACCATATATTTT	CATRAADSGNTIYF
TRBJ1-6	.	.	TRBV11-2	TGTGCCAGCAGCTTAGAAGGACAGACATATAATTCACCCCTCCACTTT	CASSLEGQTYNSPLHF
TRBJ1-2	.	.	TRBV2	TGTGCCAGCAGTGAAGCGCTCGGAGGGCGGGGAGGCTACACCTTC	CASSEALGGRGGYTF
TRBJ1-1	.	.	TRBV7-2	TGTGCCAGCAGCTCCTCATGGGGCACTGAAGCTTTCTTT	CASSSSWGTEAFF
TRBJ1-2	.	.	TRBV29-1	TGCAGCGTAGGGACCTATGGCTACACCTTC	CSVGTYGYTF
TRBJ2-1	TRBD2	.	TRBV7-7	TGTGCTAGCAGCTTTGGACCGGCGGGAGGGCCGGACAATGAGCAGTTCTTC	CASSFGPAGGPDNEQFF
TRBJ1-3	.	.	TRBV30	TGTGCCTGGAAAATCTCTGGAAACACCATATATTTT	CAWKISGNTIYF
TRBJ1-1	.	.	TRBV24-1	TGTGCCACCAGTGATCGGGGCGGTCCGAACACTGAAGCTTTCTTT	CATSDRGGPNTEAFF
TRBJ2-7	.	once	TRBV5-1	TGCGCCAGCAGCTTGGATCGGCCTCCCTCCTACGAGCAGTACTTC	CASSLDRPPSYEQYF
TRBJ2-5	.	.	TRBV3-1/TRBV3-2	TGTGCCAGCAGCCAAGATAGGGCGCGGCAAGGGACCCAGTACTTC	CASSQDRARQGTQYF
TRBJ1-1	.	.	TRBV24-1	TGTGCCACCAAATCGGCCTCTCCAAACACTGAAGCTTTCTTT	CATKSASPNTEAFF
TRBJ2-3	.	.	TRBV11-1	TGTGCCAGCAGCCCCGGATGGACAGATACGCAGTATTTT	CASSPGWTDTQYF